This paragraph covers one T cell receptor beta chain sequence. The data are from a study of blood T cell repertoires in COVID-19. Turning to the study itself: Acute-phase and convalescent COVID-19 samples originated in the United States, Italy and Spain. The cDNA or gDNA used as material had been derived from T cells, B-cell-depleted T cells, or PBMCs.

Clones were sequenced by immunoSEQ multiplex PCR, and TCRdb holds only the in-frame ones, with some missing. The table shows 97,000 or so clones, with 75% to 95% occurring only once. The sequencing sample was made of peripheral blood. The source of this sequence is a man aged 50 to 60 with acute or convalescent COVID-19.

CDR3 residues: CASSIVRTSRDEQFF. For the CDR3, the DNA is TGTGCCAGTAGTATAGTCAGGACTAGTCGCGATGAGCAGTTCTTC. The rearrangement joins TRBV19 to TRBJ2-1; TRBD2 agrees at 7 bases. Germline CDR1 reads LNHDA; CDR2 reads SQIVND (reference sequence). The trim removed 1 base at V and 8 bases at J, leaving 8 bases unmatched. CDR3 size: 15 residues.